The 10 T cell receptor beta chains given below trace back to one sample, sequenced in a study of PD-1 blockade in classical Hodgkin lymphoma. Every single patient, without exception, relapsed after autologous stem cell transplantation, and brentuximab vedotin exposure varied. Profiled with immunoSEQ multiplex PCR; TCRdb holds only in-frame clones, not every one. The table shows more than 10,000 clones, with around 90% occurring only once. Sequenced material: peripheral blood mononuclear cells (PBMCs), taken at baseline. All receptors come from a human donor with classical Hodgkin lymphoma.

The rearrangement joins TRBV5-1 to TRBJ2-5; no definite D call. This CDR3 is built from 12 residues. Germline CDR1 SGHRS, CDR2 YFSETQ. Trimming left V 6 bases short and J 0 bases short, with 6 bases between. CDR3 bases: TGCGCCAGCAAGGACCACCAAGAGACCCAGTACTTC. As protein: CASKDHQETQYF.

The chain has TRBV29-1 and TRBJ1-2; D is ambiguous. The V and J ends lost 8 bases and 8 bases respectively, with 9 bases between them. The CDR3 sequence is 9 residues long. Germline CDR1 is SQVTM and CDR2 is ANQGSEA. The CDR3 DNA is TGCAGCCATTCCGACGGCTACACCTTC. It is translated as CSHSDGYTF.

As DNA, the CDR3 is TGTGCCAGCAGTTCCCATATCCGAATAGCGGGGAGCGTCGATGAGCAGTTCTTC. This translates into CASSSHIRIAGSVDEQFF. The gene calls are TRBV27 and TRBJ2-1; TRBD2 matches at 8 bases. Germline loops: CDR1 MNHEY, CDR2 SMNVEV (reference sequence). The CDR3 contains 18 residues. V gave up 4 bases and J gave up 8 bases; unmatched junction bases: 19.

The rearrangement uses TRBV7-6 and TRBJ2-1, with 8 bases matching TRBD1. This CDR3 comprises 13 residues. Trimming cost V 8 bases and J 7 bases; bases outside gene matches: 7. Germline values: CDR1 SGHVS, CDR2 FNYEAQ. The DNA of the CDR3 is TGTGCCAGCGTGACAGGGGCTCTGAATGAGCAGTTCTTC. Amino acids: CASVTGALNEQFF.

V gene TRBV14 combines with J gene TRBJ2-1; the D is unclear. The CDR3 totals 16 residues. CDR1 and CDR2 (germline): SGHDN, FVKESK. Trimming took 1 base from V and 8 from J, leaving 18 bases between them. CDR3 loop: CASSQAGSLATYEQFF. In nucleotides, the CDR3 is TGTGCCAGCAGCCAAGCTGGGTCCCTGGCTACCTATGAGCAGTTCTTC.

The chain joins TRBV10-3 to TRBJ1-2; D gene ambiguous. V shed 7 bases and J shed 2 bases, with 11 bases lying between them. Germline V lookup: CDR1 ENHRY, CDR2 SYGVKD. There are 13 residues in the CDR3. This chain's CDR3 is CAIKEGANYGYTF. DNA of the CDR3: TGTGCCATCAAAGAGGGAGCAAACTATGGCTACACCTTC.

This clone was observed a single time. Here the CDR3 DNA reads TGTGCCAGCAGTTTATCCAGGGGGAGGATGAACACTGAAGCTTTCTTT. Its protein is CASSLSRGRMNTEAFF. The J gene is TRBJ1-1, the V gene TRBV27; 7 bases align to TRBD1. With 0 bases clipped from V and 0 bases from J, the junction kept 4 bases outside the gene matches. Germline CDR1 and CDR2: MNHEY and SMNVEV (reference sequence). The CDR3 loop spans 16 amino acids.

The chain recombines TRBV11-1 with TRBJ1-1; TRBD1 might be the D (6 bases). The CDR3 length is 14 residues. V lost 5 bases to trimming and J lost 2 bases, with 12 bases between them. The germline V gene has CDR1 SGHAT and CDR2 FQDESV (reference sequence). CDR3 DNA sequence: TGTGCCAGCAGCCCGGGGGCAGTCAACACTGAAGCTTTCTTT. This gives the protein CASSPGAVNTEAFF. The complete variable domain, with remaining parts taken from reference TRBV11-1 and TRBJ1-1, reads EAEVAQSPRYKITEKSQAVAFWCDPISGHATLYWYRQILGQGPELLVQFQDESVVDDSQLPKDRFSAERLKGVDSTLKIQPAELGDSAMYLCASSPGAVNTEAFFGQGTRLTVV.

V usage is TRBV7-3 and J usage is TRBJ2-5, with D possibly TRBD1 on 5 matching bases. The CDR3 is 18 residues long. CDR1 is SGHTA, CDR2 FQGTGA, per germline. V was pared by 2 bases and J by 3 bases, with 22 bases between. CDR3: CASSLVVGADRSKETQYF. For the CDR3, the DNA is TGTGCCAGCAGCTTAGTGGTAGGGGCAGATCGAAGTAAAGAGACCCAGTACTTC.

The chain couples TRBV5-4 to TRBJ1-1; D ambiguous. The germline CDR1 and CDR2 sequences are SGHNT and YYREEE (reference sequence). Between the trimmed V and J ends, which lost 3 bases and 11 bases, there was a span of 8 bases. The CDR3 has 10 amino acids. The CDR3 bases are TGTGCCAGCAGCTGGGAAGGGGCTTTCTTT. Translation gives CASSWEGAFF. Full variable domain (rest looked up from reference TRBV5-4 and TRBJ1-1): ETGVTQSPTHLIKTRGQQVTLRCSSQSGHNTVSWYQQALGQGPQFIFQYYREEENGRGNFPPRFSGLQFPNYSSELNVNALELDDSALYLCASSWEGAFFGQGTRLTVV.